These T cell receptor beta chains were read from a single sample in a study of T-cell reconstitution after alpha-beta-depleted transplantation in children. TCRdb used MiXCR to reprocess the PCR reads, holding one entry per CDR3 protein. In the table there are 450,000 to 600,000 distinct CDR3 sequences, less than 35% of which are singletons. This specimen was PBMCs from the stem cell graft donor, taken from the stem cell graft. The receptors here all came from a human donor who donated a stem cell graft to a child with aplastic anemia. CDR3s include the opening cysteine and the closing phenylalanine or tryptophan. A D gene is named only where the DNA matches it firmly. Clone size, where shown, is once, few, many, or a class for clones that have expanded.

v_call: TRBV7-2
j_call: TRBJ2-3
clone_size: few
d_call: TRBD2
cdr3_nt: TGTGCCAGCAGCTTGACTAGCGGGAGGGTAGATACGCAGTATTTT
cdr3_aa: CASSLTSGRVDTQYF

v_call: TRBV20-1
j_call: TRBJ2-2
clone_size: many
d_call: TRBD1
cdr3_nt: TGCAGTGCCCACCCTCTGTCAGGGGGTAACACCGGGGAGCTGTTTTTT
cdr3_aa: CSAHPLSGGNTGELFF

v_call: TRBV24-1
j_call: TRBJ1-2
clone_size: few
d_call: .
cdr3_nt: TGTGCCACCAGTGATTCAGGCCAGGGCGCTTATGGCTACACCTTC
cdr3_aa: CATSDSGQGAYGYTF

v_call: TRBV12-3/TRBV12-4
j_call: TRBJ1-1
clone_size: .
d_call: TRBD1
cdr3_nt: TGTGCCAGCAGTTCCCCGGGACAGGGGGCGAACACTGAAGCTTTCTTT
cdr3_aa: CASSSPGQGANTEAFF

v_call: TRBV7-8
j_call: TRBJ2-3
clone_size: few
d_call: TRBD2
cdr3_nt: TGTGCCAGCAGCCCGCTGGCAGCGGGAGGTGCAGATACGCAGTATTTT
cdr3_aa: CASSPLAAGGADTQYF

v_call: TRBV7-2
j_call: TRBJ1-4
clone_size: .
d_call: .
cdr3_nt: TGTGCCAGCAGCTTAGCCCTAGGACAGTCCTCTGCAACTAATGAAAAACTGTTTTTT
cdr3_aa: CASSLALGQSSATNEKLFF

v_call: TRBV29-1
j_call: TRBJ2-2
clone_size: few
d_call: .
cdr3_nt: TGCAGCGTTGTATCCCGGAATCCCGGGGAGCTGTTTTTT
cdr3_aa: CSVVSRNPGELFF

v_call: TRBV5-5
j_call: TRBJ1-2
clone_size: .
d_call: .
cdr3_nt: TGTGCCAGCAGCTTGGAACGAGGTGGCTACACCTTC
cdr3_aa: CASSLERGGYTF

v_call: TRBV6-5
j_call: TRBJ2-7
clone_size: .
d_call: .
cdr3_nt: TGTGCCACGACAGGTCGGTCCTACGAGCAGTACTTC
cdr3_aa: CATTGRSYEQYF

v_call: TRBV28
j_call: TRBJ2-5
clone_size: .
d_call: .
cdr3_nt: TGTGCCAGCAGTTCCTGGGGAGGAGGGAATTCCCAAGAGACCCAGTACTTC
cdr3_aa: CASSSWGGGNSQETQYF